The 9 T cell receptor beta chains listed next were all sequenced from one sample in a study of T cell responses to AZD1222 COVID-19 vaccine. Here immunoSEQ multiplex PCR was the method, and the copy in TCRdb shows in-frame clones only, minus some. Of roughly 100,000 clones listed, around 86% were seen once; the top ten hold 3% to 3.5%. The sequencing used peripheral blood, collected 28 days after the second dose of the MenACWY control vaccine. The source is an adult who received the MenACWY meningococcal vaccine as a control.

In DNA form, the CDR3 reads TGCGCCAGCAGCCAAGTTGGGGACAGGGGACCTACTCTGACCCATAATTCACCCCTCCACTTT. It yields the protein CASSQVGDRGPTLTHNSPLHF. This chain uses TRBV4-3 with TRBJ1-6, with 10 bases aligning to TRBD1. CDR1 and CDR2 (germline): LGHNA, YSLEER. CDR3 length: 21 amino acids. Trimming removed 1 base from V and 5 bases from J; junction bases left unmatched: 17.

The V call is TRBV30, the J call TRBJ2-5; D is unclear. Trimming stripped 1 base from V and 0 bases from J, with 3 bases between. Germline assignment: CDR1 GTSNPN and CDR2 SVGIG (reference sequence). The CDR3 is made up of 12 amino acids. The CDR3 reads CAWSAYQETQYF. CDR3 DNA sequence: TGTGCCTGGAGTGCGTACCAAGAGACCCAGTACTTC. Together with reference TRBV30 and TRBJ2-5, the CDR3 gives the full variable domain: SQTIHQWPATLVQPVGSPLSLECTVEGTSNPNLYWYRQAAGRGLQLLFYSVGIGQISSEVPQNLSASRPQDRQFILSSKKLLLSDSGFYLCAWSAYQETQYFGPGTRLLVL.

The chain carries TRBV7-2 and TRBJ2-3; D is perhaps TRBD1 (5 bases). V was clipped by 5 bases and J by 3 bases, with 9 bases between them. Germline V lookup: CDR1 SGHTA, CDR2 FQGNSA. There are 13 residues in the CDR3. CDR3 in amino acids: CASSISGTDTQYF. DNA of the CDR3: TGTGCCAGCAGCATCTCAGGGACAGATACGCAGTATTTT.

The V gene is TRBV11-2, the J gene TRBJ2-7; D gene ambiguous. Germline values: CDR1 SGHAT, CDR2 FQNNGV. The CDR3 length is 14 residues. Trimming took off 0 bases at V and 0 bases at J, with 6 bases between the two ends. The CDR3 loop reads CASSLEPSSYEQYF. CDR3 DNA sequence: TGTGCCAGCAGCTTAGAACCCTCCTCCTACGAGCAGTACTTC. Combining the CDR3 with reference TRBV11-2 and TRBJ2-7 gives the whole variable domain EAGVAQSPRYKIIEKRQSVAFWCNPISGHATLYWYQQILGQGPKLLIQFQNNGVVDDSQLPKDRFSAERLKGVDSTLKIQPAKLEDSAVYLCASSLEPSSYEQYFGPGTRLTVT.

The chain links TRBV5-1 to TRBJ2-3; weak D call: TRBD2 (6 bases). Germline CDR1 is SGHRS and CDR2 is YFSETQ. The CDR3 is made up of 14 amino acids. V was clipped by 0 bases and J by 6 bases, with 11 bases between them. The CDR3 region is CASSLGLGSDTQYF. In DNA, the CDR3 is TGCGCCAGCAGCTTGGGACTAGGGAGTGATACGCAGTATTTT.

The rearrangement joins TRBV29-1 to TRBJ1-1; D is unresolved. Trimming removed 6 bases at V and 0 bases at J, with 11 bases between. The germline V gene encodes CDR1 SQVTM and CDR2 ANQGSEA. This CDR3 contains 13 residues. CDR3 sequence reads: CSVLLGVNTEAFF. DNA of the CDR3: TGCAGCGTCCTCTTGGGTGTGAACACTGAAGCTTTCTTT.

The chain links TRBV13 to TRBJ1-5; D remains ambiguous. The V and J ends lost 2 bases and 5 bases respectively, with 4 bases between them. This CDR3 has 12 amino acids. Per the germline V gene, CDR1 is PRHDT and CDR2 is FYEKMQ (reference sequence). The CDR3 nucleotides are TGTGCCAGCAGCTTAAGGGATCAGCCCCAGCATTTT. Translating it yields CASSLRDQPQHF. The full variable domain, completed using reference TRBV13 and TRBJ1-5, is AAGVIQSPRHLIKEKRETATLKCYPIPRHDTVYWYQQGPGQDPQFLISFYEKMQSDKGSIPDRFSAQQFSDYHSELNMSSLELGDSALYFCASSLRDQPQHFGDGTRLSIL.

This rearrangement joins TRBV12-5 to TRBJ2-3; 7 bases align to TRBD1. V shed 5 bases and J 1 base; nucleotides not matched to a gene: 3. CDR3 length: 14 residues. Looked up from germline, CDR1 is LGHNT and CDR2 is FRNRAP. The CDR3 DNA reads TGTGCTAGTGGTGAAGGGACAGGCACAGATACGCAGTATTTT. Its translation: CASGEGTGTDTQYF.

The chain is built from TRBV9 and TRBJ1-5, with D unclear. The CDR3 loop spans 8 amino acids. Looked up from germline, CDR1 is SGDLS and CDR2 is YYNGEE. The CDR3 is CANKPQHF. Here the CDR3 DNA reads TGTGCGAACAAGCCCCAGCATTTT.